The source of this T cell receptor (beta chain) is a study of blood T cell repertoires in COVID-19 (dated by TCRdb to 2018 to 2020). With respect to the entire study: Collaborator samples came from the United States, Italy and Spain and covered acute and convalescent phases of COVID-19. The repertoires were released in a freely available public database meant as a resource for research on the immune response to SARS-CoV-2. Where HLA class I and class II types were available, the types were taken from metadata supplied by the sample provider, not from assay-based typing. Deeply sampled blood TCRbeta repertoires from subjects exposed to, actively infected with, or recovered from COVID-19 were included in the dataset. The prospective study material was composed of cDNA or gDNA derived from T cells, B-cell-depleted T cells, or PBMCs. Samples came from the ongoing ImmuneRACE study (first 160 participants) plus 1,254 subjects from 6 global collaborators. The sample metadata nearly always contained a de-identified subject ID, COVID-19 status, age in years and sex.

TCRbeta CDR3 regions were amplified from genomic DNA using the immunoSEQ Assay, a bias-controlled multiplex PCR. The original pipeline was this. Within the assay, amplification of reference gene primers was used to estimate how many nucleated cells each sample contained. Sequence reads were collapsed and filtered to measure the absolute abundance of every unique TCRbeta CDR3 rearrangement. For each sample, productive Simpson clonality was calculated as the square root of Simpson's diversity index over productive rearrangements. In its TCRdb copy, this immuneACCESS table keeps in-frame sequences only and misses some clones. Where compared with another copy, unresolved V genes explain less than half of these, and the others have no known cause. For V, J and clone size, that table is used; D and trimming come from the DNA. In all, the sample holds some 150,000 clones, and about 89% of those were seen once. The ten largest clonotypes hold 37% of the sample.

Regarding this clone: Its antigen remains undetermined. No base-level quality is on record; no much larger clone is a single base apart.

A second Seattle source provided samples from volunteer blood donors who had recovered from COVID-19. The collaborating institutions used their own protocols to collect whole blood in K2EDTA tubes. For TCRbeta analysis, collaborators shipped samples in one of three forms: frozen whole blood, isolated PBMCs, or DNA extracted from either of those sample types. General study outcomes and caveats: How much clinical and demographic metadata was included differed by source and by participant, and the metadata was provided uncurated.

The germline V gene (reference sequence) sets CDR1 to LNHDA and CDR2 to SQIVND. From cysteine to phenylalanine, the CDR3 is 14 amino acids long. Here the CDR3 DNA is all that survives: 42 bases in frame from base 1. The junction carries 12 bases between V and J, which are trimmed by 3 bases and 4 bases respectively. The sequence was collected from a man aged 50 to 59 who had recovered from COVID-19. The sample was peripheral blood. The V gene is TRBV19 and the J gene is TRBJ1-2; a tentative D match to TRBD1 spans 5 bases. The CDR3 in this case is CASSIVGATYGYTF. The sequenced DNA: TGTGCCAGTAGTATTGTAGGGGCGACCTATGGCTACACCTTC.